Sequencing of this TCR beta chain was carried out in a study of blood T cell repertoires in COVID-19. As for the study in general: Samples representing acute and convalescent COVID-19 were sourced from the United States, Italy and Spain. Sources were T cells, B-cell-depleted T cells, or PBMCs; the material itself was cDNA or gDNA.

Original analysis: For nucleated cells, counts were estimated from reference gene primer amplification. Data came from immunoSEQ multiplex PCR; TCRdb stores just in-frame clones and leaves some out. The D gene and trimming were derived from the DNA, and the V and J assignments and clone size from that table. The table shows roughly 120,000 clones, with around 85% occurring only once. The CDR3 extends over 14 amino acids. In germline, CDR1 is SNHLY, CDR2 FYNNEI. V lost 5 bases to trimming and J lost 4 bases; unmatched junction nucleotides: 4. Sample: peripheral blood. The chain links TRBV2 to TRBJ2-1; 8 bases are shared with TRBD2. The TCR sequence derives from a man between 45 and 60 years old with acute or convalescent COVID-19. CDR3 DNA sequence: TGTGCCAGCAGTTACACTAGCGGTTACAATGAGCAGTTCTTC. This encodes CASSYTSGYNEQFF.